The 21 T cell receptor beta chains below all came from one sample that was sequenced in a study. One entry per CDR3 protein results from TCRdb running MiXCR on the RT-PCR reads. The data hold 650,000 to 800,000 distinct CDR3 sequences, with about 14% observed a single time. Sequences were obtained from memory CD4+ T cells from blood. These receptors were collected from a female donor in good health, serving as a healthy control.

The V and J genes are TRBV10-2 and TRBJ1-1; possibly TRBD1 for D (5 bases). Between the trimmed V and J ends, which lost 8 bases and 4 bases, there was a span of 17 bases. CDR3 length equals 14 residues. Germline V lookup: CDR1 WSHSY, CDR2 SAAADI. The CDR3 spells CASAGRVGATEAFF. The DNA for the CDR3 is TGCGCCAGCGCAGGCCGAGTAGGGGCCACTGAAGCTTTCTTT.

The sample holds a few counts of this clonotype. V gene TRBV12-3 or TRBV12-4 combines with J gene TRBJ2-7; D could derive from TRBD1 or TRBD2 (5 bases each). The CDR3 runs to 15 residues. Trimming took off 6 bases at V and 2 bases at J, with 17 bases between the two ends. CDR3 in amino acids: CASRDQTGTAYEQYF. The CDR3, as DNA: TGTGCCAGCAGGGACCAAACCGGGACCGCCTACGAGCAGTACTTC.

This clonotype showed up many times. The CDR3: CASSSSGSMGDTQYF. DNA for the CDR3: TGTGCCAGCAGCTCTAGCGGGAGTATGGGAGATACGCAGTATTTT. This chain connects TRBV7-2 to TRBJ2-3; 10 bases agree with TRBD2. Germline CDR1 SGHTA, CDR2 FQGNSA. The CDR3 sequence is 15 residues long. After removal of 4 bases from V and 5 bases from J, the junction contained 6 bases not matched to a gene.

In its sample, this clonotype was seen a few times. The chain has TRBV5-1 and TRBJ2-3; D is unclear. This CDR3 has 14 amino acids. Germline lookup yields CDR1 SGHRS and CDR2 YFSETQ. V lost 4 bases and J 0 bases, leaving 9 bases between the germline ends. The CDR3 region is CASSPVQSTDTQYF. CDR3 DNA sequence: TGCGCCAGCAGCCCGGTTCAGAGCACAGATACGCAGTATTTT.

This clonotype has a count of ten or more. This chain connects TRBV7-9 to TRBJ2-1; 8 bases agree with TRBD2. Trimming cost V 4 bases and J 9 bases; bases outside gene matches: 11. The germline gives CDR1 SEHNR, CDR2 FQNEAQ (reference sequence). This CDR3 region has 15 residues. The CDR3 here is CASSWRTSGGGEQFF. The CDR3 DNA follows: TGTGCCAGCAGCTGGCGTACTAGCGGAGGGGGTGAGCAGTTCTTC. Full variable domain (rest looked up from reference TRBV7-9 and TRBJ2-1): DTGVSQNPRHKITKRGQNVTFRCDPISEHNRLYWYRQTLGQGPEFLTYFQNEAQLEKSRLLSDRFSAERPKGSFSTLEIQRTEQGDSAMYLCASSWRTSGGGEQFFGPGTRLTVL.

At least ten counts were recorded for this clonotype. The chain's CDR3 is CASSLELRGIYEQYF. DNA of the CDR3: TGTGCCAGCAGCTTGGAGCTTCGGGGCATCTACGAGCAGTACTTC. This chain links TRBV5-5 with TRBJ2-7; D may be TRBD1 or TRBD2 (5 bases each). This CDR3 spans 15 amino acids. V lost 0 bases and J lost 3, with 13 bases in between. Per the germline V gene, CDR1 is SGHKS and CDR2 is YYEKEE (reference sequence).

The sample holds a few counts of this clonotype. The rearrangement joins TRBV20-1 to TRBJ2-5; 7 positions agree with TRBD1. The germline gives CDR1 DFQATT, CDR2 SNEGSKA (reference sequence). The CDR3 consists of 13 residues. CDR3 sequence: CSAARGYQETQYF. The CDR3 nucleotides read TGCAGCGCCGCCAGGGGGTACCAAGAGACCCAGTACTTC.

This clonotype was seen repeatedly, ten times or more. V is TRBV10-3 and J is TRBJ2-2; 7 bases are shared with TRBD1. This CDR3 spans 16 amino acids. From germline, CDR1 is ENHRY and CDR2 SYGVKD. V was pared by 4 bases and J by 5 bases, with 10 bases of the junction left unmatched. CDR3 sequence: CAISVGPGGRTGELFF. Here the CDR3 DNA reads TGTGCCATCAGTGTTGGCCCAGGGGGTCGTACCGGGGAGCTGTTTTTT.

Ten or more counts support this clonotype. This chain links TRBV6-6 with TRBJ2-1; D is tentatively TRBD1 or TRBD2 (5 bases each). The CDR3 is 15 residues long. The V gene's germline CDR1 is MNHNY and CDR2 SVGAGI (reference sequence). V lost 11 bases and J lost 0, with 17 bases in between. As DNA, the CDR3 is TGTGCCTCGGTCCAGGGAGCCAGCTCCTACAATGAGCAGTTCTTC. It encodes CASVQGASSYNEQFF.

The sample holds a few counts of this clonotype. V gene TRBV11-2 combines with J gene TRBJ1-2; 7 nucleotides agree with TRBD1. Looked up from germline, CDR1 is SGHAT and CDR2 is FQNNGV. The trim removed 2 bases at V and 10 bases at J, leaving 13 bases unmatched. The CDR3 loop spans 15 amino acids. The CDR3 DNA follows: TGTGCCAGCAGCTTACAATTAGGACAGGCCCTTAACTACACCTTC. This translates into CASSLQLGQALNYTF.

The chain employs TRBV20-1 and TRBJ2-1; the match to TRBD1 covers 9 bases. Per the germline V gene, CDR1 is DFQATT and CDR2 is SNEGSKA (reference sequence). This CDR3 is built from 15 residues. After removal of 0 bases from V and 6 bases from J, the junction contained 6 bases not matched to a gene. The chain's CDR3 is CSARETGTGSNEQFF. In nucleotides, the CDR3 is TGCAGTGCTAGAGAAACCGGGACAGGGTCCAATGAGCAGTTCTTC.

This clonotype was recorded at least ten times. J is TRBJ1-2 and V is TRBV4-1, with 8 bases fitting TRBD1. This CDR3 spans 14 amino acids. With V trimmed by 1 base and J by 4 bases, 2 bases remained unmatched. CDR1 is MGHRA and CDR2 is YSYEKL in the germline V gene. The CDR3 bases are TGCGCCAGCAGCCAAGGGACAGGGATCTATGGCTACACCTTC. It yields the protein CASSQGTGIYGYTF.

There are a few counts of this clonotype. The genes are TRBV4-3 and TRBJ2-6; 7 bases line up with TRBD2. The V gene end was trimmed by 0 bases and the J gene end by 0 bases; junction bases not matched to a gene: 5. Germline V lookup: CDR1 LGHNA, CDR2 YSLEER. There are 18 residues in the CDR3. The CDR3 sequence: CASSQDPGRGSGANVLTF. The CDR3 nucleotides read TGCGCCAGCAGCCAAGACCCGGGGAGGGGCTCTGGGGCCAACGTCCTGACTTTC.

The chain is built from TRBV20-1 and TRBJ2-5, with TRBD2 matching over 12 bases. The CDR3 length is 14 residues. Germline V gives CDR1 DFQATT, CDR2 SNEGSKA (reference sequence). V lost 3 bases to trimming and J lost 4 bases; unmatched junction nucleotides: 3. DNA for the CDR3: TGCAGTGCTAGGTGGACTAGCGGGATAGAGACCCAGTACTTC. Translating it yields CSARWTSGIETQYF.

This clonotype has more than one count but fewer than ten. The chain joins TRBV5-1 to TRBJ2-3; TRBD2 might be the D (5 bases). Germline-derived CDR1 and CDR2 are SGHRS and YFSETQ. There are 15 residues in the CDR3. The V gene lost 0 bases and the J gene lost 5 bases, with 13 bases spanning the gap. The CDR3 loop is CASSLEEGAIDTQYF. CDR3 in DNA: TGCGCCAGCAGCTTGGAAGAGGGAGCAATAGATACGCAGTATTTT.

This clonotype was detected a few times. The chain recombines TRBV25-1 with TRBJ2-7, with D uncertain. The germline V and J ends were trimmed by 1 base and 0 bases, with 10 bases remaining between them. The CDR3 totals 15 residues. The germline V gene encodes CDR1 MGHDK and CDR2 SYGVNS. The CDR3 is CASSESGYTSYEQYF. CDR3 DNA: TGTGCCAGCAGTGAATCCGGCTATACCTCCTACGAGCAGTACTTC.

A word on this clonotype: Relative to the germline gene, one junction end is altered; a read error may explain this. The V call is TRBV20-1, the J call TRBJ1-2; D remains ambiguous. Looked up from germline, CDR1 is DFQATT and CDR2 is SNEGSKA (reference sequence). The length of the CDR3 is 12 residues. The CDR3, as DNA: TGCAGTGCTAGAAAACCACCTGACCGGTTTCCCTTC. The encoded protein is CSARKPPDRFPF.

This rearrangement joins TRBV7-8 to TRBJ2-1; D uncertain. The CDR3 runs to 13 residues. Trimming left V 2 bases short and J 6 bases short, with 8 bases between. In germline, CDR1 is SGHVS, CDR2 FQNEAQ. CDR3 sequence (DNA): TGTGCCAGCAGCTTATTCTCCGGCAATGAGCAGTTCTTC. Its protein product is CASSLFSGNEQFF.

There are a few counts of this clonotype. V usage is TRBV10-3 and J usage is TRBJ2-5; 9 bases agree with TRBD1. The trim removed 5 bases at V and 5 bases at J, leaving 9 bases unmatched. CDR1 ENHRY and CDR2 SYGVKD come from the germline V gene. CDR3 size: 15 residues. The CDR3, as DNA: TGTGCCATCAGTTCTACAGGGGGCTTCGGGGAGACCCAGTACTTC. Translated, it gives CAISSTGGFGETQYF.

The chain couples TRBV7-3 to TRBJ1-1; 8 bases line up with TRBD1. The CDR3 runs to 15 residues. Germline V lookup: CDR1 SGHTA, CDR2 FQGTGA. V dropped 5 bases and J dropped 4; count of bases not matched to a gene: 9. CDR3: CASSIWTGIITEAFF. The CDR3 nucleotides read TGTGCCAGCAGCATTTGGACAGGGATTATCACTGAAGCTTTCTTT.

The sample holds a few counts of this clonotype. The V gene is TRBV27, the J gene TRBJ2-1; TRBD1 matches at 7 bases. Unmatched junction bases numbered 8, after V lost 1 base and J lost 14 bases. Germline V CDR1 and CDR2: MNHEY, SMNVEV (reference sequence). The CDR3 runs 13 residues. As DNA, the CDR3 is TGTGCCAGCAGTTTATGGACCGGGACAGAGGAGTTCTTC. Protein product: CASSLWTGTEEFF.